The 30 T cell receptor beta chains presented below share a single source sample, sequenced in a study of T cell clonotyping in hematopoietic cell transplantation. Produced via immunoSEQ multiplex PCR; TCRdb's table is partial and in-frame only. The table records some 6,200 clones, 75% to 80% of them present only once. The sample was PBMCs, taken 100 days after allogeneic stem cell transplant. These receptors were taken from a female patient aged 30-39 years who had an allogeneic stem cell transplant, so the T cells may come from the graft donor. Some clones in this sample may be carry-over from other donors' samples.

The V call is TRBV2, the J call TRBJ1-2, with D possibly being TRBD1 (6 bases). Trimming removed 6 bases from V and 7 bases from J, with 12 bases in between. The CDR3 sequence is 12 residues long. Germline V gives CDR1 SNHLY, CDR2 FYNNEI. The CDR3 reads CASRPGGAGYTF. DNA for the CDR3: TGTGCCAGCAGGCCGGGGGGGGCTGGCTACACCTTC.

The chain recombines TRBV7-2 with TRBJ2-3, with 9 bases identical to TRBD2. The CDR3 loop spans 15 amino acids. V was pared by 6 bases and J by 3 bases, with 7 bases of the junction left unmatched. CDR1 is SGHTA, CDR2 FQGNSA, per germline. CDR3 nucleotide sequence: TGTGCCAGCAGACCCCTAGCGGGGTTAACAGATACGCAGTATTTT. Translating gives CASRPLAGLTDTQYF.

This clone was found a few times. V and J are TRBV11-1 and TRBJ2-2, with a possible D match to TRBD1 (5 bases). Germline CDR1 and CDR2: SGHAT and FQDESV (reference sequence). This CDR3 is 14 amino acids long. V was shortened by 5 bases and J by 1 base, with 8 bases between the two germline ends. Here the CDR3 reads CASSLRGNTGELFF. In DNA, the CDR3 is TGTGCCAGCAGCCTTAGGGGGAACACCGGGGAGCTGTTTTTT.

This sequence joins TRBV5-1 and TRBJ2-7; D gene uncertain. Trimming cost V 1 base and J 6 bases, with 11 bases left between them. The CDR3 sequence is 13 residues long. Germline CDR1 and CDR2: SGHRS and YFSETQ. The chain's CDR3 is CASSLNGRVEQYF. The CDR3 DNA sequence: TGCGCCAGCAGCTTGAATGGACGGGTCGAGCAGTACTTC.

This chain connects TRBV10-3 to TRBJ2-5, with 11 bases fitting TRBD2. The CDR3 covers 16 residues. Germline CDR1 is ENHRY and CDR2 is SYGVKD. V shed 0 bases, J shed 1 base, and the junction held 1 base outside the gene matches. Here the CDR3 DNA reads TGTGCCATCAGTGAGTCGACTAGCGGGGCCCAAGAGACCCAGTACTTC. Translation gives CAISESTSGAQETQYF.

This clone was seen once. This chain joins TRBV6-5 and TRBJ1-3; perhaps TRBD1 as D (5 bases). V lost 2 bases and J 3 bases, leaving 14 bases between the germline ends. Germline lookup yields CDR1 MNHEY and CDR2 SVGAGI. The CDR3 length is 16 residues. The CDR3 sequence: CASSYASGADGNTIYF. The CDR3 DNA reads as TGTGCCAGCAGTTACGCGTCCGGGGCTGATGGAAACACCATATATTTT.

The CDR3 coding sequence is TGTGCCTGGAGTGTACGGGGAACGGGGAATGGGCCCCAGCATTTT. Its protein product is CAWSVRGTGNGPQHF. J is TRBJ1-5 and V is TRBV30; D unclear. V lost 0 bases, J lost 9 bases, and 18 bases lay in between. Germline values: CDR1 GTSNPN, CDR2 SVGIG (reference sequence). The CDR3 covers 15 residues. The variable domain in full, completed from reference TRBV30 and TRBJ1-5, reads SQTIHQWPATLVQPVGSPLSLECTVEGTSNPNLYWYRQAAGRGLQLLFYSVGIGQISSEVPQNLSASRPQDRQFILSSKKLLLSDSGFYLCAWSVRGTGNGPQHFGDGTRLSIL.

This clone was seen a single time. This chain links TRBV6-5 with TRBJ2-7; D not certain. Germline V gene lookup returns CDR1 MNHEY and CDR2 SVGAGI. CDR3 length: 12 residues. Trimming pared 4 bases from V and 2 bases from J, leaving 6 bases between. The CDR3 sequence is CASSSGAYEQYF. The CDR3 DNA reads TGTGCCAGCAGTTCAGGTGCCTACGAGCAGTACTTC.

The V gene is TRBV2, the J gene TRBJ1-6; D gene ambiguous. CDR3 length: 17 amino acids. Trimming took off 7 bases at V and 0 bases at J, with 16 bases between the two ends. Germline assignment: CDR1 SNHLY and CDR2 FYNNEI. CDR3 sequence reads: CASTPSAVGSYNSPLHF. CDR3 coding DNA: TGTGCCAGCACTCCATCCGCGGTGGGCTCCTATAATTCACCCCTCCACTTT.

V gene TRBV19 combines with J gene TRBJ1-5; 7 nucleotides align to TRBD1. The V gene end was trimmed by 4 bases and the J gene end by 2 bases; junction bases not matched to a gene: 8. The CDR3 has 16 amino acids. CDR1 is LNHDA, CDR2 SQIVND, per germline (reference sequence). This CDR3 reads CASSTGTVYGNQPQHF. The CDR3 DNA is TGTGCCAGTAGTACCGGGACAGTTTATGGCAATCAGCCCCAGCATTTT.

This clone was detected only once. The chain combines TRBV19 with TRBJ1-3, with TRBD1 matching over 7 bases. The CDR3 sequence is 15 residues long. Trimming took 11 bases from V and 0 from J; bases not matched to a gene: 10. Germline CDR1 and CDR2: LNHDA and SQIVND (reference sequence). This CDR3 is CAAGDSPNSGNTIYF. CDR3 nucleotide sequence: TGTGCCGCTGGGGACAGTCCGAACTCTGGAAACACCATATATTTT.

The chain is built from TRBV29-1 and TRBJ1-1; D gene unclear. The CDR3 length is 12 residues. The germline V and J ends were trimmed by 5 bases and 8 bases, with 15 bases remaining between them. In germline, CDR1 is SQVTM, CDR2 ANQGSEA. The CDR3 DNA reads as TGCAGCGTTCTAAACGGGAGGTCAGAAGCTTTCTTT. It codes for CSVLNGRSEAFF.

The V and J genes are TRBV5-4 and TRBJ1-2, with D unresolved. The CDR3 extends over 15 amino acids. V lost 3 bases to trimming and J lost 0 bases, with 12 bases between them. Germline CDR1 reads SGHNT; CDR2 reads YYREEE (reference sequence). The CDR3 DNA follows: TGTGCCAGCAGCTCCGAGGTGGCAGCTAACTATGGCTACACCTTC. Translation: CASSSEVAANYGYTF.

The chain is built from TRBV7-6 and TRBJ2-5; 8 bases line up with TRBD1. CDR3 length equals 14 residues. J was trimmed by 2 bases and V by 4 bases; bases with no gene match: 3. Germline CDR1 and CDR2: SGHVS and FNYEAQ. CDR3 loop: CASSSWTGQETQYF. DNA of the CDR3: TGTGCCAGCAGCTCGTGGACAGGGCAAGAGACCCAGTACTTC.

V usage is TRBV30 and J usage is TRBJ1-5, with 10 bases fitting TRBD1. V was clipped by 0 bases and J by 7 bases; unmatched bases: 6. Germline CDR1 is GTSNPN and CDR2 is SVGIG (reference sequence). This CDR3 region has 15 residues. The DNA of the CDR3 is TGTGCCTGGAGTGTACTCGGGACAGGGGAACAGCCCCAGCATTTT. This gives the protein CAWSVLGTGEQPQHF. Full variable domain (remainder filled in from reference TRBV30 and TRBJ1-5): SQTIHQWPATLVQPVGSPLSLECTVEGTSNPNLYWYRQAAGRGLQLLFYSVGIGQISSEVPQNLSASRPQDRQFILSSKKLLLSDSGFYLCAWSVLGTGEQPQHFGDGTRLSIL.

The rearrangement uses TRBV7-2 and TRBJ2-7; the match to TRBD2 covers 7 bases. V trimming: 5 bases; J trimming: 4 bases; junction bases outside the gene matches: 11. Germline loops: CDR1 SGHTA, CDR2 FQGNSA. The CDR3 extends over 15 amino acids. The chain's CDR3 is CASSPGGGRTYEQYF. DNA of the CDR3: TGTGCCAGCAGCCCCGGGGGAGGGAGAACTTACGAGCAGTACTTC. The variable domain in full, with the rest retrieved from reference TRBV7-2 and TRBJ2-7, is GAGVSQSPSNKVTEKGKDVELRCDPISGHTALYWYRQSLGQGLEFLIYFQGNSAPDKSGLPSDRFSAERTGGSVSTLTIQRTQQEDSAVYLCASSPGGGRTYEQYFGPGTRLTVT.

V and J are TRBV4-3 and TRBJ1-4; tentatively, D is TRBD1 (5 bases). The CDR3 totals 15 residues. Germline CDR1 reads LGHNA; CDR2 reads YSLEER. V lost 2 bases and J 5 bases, leaving 12 bases between the germline ends. DNA for the CDR3: TGCGCCAGCAGCCAAAGTCGGGGGTTGAATGAAAAACTGTTTTTT. Protein sequence: CASSQSRGLNEKLFF.

The chain links TRBV9 to TRBJ1-2; 8 bases map to TRBD1. This CDR3 region has 15 residues. Germline CDR1 reads SGDLS; CDR2 reads YYNGEE. With V trimmed by 7 bases and J by 6 bases, 14 bases remained unmatched. In nucleotides, the CDR3 is TGTGCCAGCTGGTCGTTTGGCAGGGGGCTCGATGGCTACACCTTC. As protein: CASWSFGRGLDGYTF.

Judged by abundance, this clone is large. The chain employs TRBV10-2 and TRBJ2-3; 10 bases are a match to TRBD1. The germline V gene has CDR1 WSHSY and CDR2 SAAADI. The trim removed 3 bases at V and 4 bases at J, leaving 7 bases unmatched. This CDR3 has 16 amino acids. CDR3 in DNA: TGCGCCAGCAGTGAAGGCATGGGGACAGGGGCAGATACGCAGTATTTT. Encoded protein: CASSEGMGTGADTQYF.

The rearrangement uses TRBV6-4 and TRBJ2-6, with 8 bases fitting TRBD2. Germline trimming cut 3 bases from V and 0 bases from J; bases unmatched to any gene: 4. The CDR3 has 17 residues. Germline CDR1 reads MRHNA; CDR2 reads SNTAGT. The CDR3 region is CASSESAGGSGANVLTF. Here the CDR3 DNA reads TGTGCCAGCAGTGAATCGGCGGGGGGCTCTGGGGCCAACGTCCTGACTTTC.

The chain links TRBV7-6 to TRBJ2-2; D gene ambiguous. This CDR3 spans 16 amino acids. V lost 3 bases to trimming and J lost 3 bases, with 14 bases between them. CDR1 is SGHVS, CDR2 FNYEAQ, per germline. The CDR3 spells CASSLDVVPHTGELFF. The CDR3 bases are TGTGCCAGCAGCTTGGACGTTGTCCCACACACCGGGGAGCTGTTTTTT.

This chain connects TRBV7-2 to TRBJ2-5; D not certain. CDR1 is SGHTA, CDR2 FQGNSA, per germline. The CDR3 length is 13 residues. Trimming removed 3 bases at V and 7 bases at J, with 12 bases between. The DNA for the CDR3 is TGTGCCAGCAGCTTTAAGCCAATGGGGACCCAGTACTTC. It translates to CASSFKPMGTQYF.

There are a few counts of this clone. The V call is TRBV5-4, the J call TRBJ1-2; TRBD1 aligns across 9 bases. Trimming at V came to 1 base and at J to 7 bases, leaving 8 bases not matched to a gene. This CDR3 has 15 residues. Germline CDR1 and CDR2: SGHNT and YYREEE (reference sequence). Here the CDR3 DNA reads TGTGCCAGCAGCTTGTTTACAGGGGGCTCGGGTGGCTACACCTTC. Protein sequence: CASSLFTGGSGGYTF.

In regard to this clone: Its ends do not fully match the called genes, so a read error is possible. The chain combines TRBV11-1 with TRBJ1-2; D uncertain. The CDR3 has 13 residues. Germline assignment: CDR1 SGHAT and CDR2 FQDESV (reference sequence). The DNA for the CDR3 is TGCGCCAGCAGCCCGACGGCTTACTATGGCTACACCTTC. It encodes CASSPTAYYGYTF.

The V and J genes are TRBV4-2 and TRBJ1-2; TRBD1 agrees at 10 bases. V lost 6 bases and J lost 4; bases outside the gene matches: 17. CDR3 length: 18 amino acids. Germline loops: CDR1 LGHNA, CDR2 YNFKEQ. The CDR3 DNA follows: TGTGCCAGCAGTCAACGAGACCGAGGACAGGGGGAGGGCTATGGCTACACCTTC. This translates into CASSQRDRGQGEGYGYTF.

This clone showed up just a few times. With a far larger clone one base away, a read error is the likely cause. This chain links TRBV5-2 with TRBJ1-1. TRBV5-2 is a known pseudogene. The CDR3 loop spans 15 amino acids. CDR3 coding DNA: TGTGCCAGCAGCCAGATAGGGACGAGGGGGGTGGAAGCTTTCTTT. Protein sequence: CASSQIGTRGVEAFF.

The table lists this clone with a count of one. The genes are TRBV19 and TRBJ2-1; D not resolved. Trimming took off 1 base at V and 7 bases at J, with 5 bases between the two ends. The CDR3 length is 12 residues. Germline V gives CDR1 LNHDA, CDR2 SQIVND (reference sequence). CDR3 bases: TGTGCCAGTAGTATAGGGGGTAATGAGCAGTTCTTC. Translation: CASSIGGNEQFF.

The genes are TRBV13 and TRBJ2-1; D is unresolved. The length of the CDR3 is 16 residues. Germline V gene sequence: CDR1 PRHDT, CDR2 FYEKMQ (reference sequence). Trimming took off 4 bases at V and 3 bases at J, with 16 bases between the two ends. CDR3 sequence: CASSSRLVSSYNEQFF. As DNA, the CDR3 is TGTGCCAGCAGCTCTCGACTTGTCTCAAGCTACAATGAGCAGTTCTTC.

V and J are TRBV7-2 and TRBJ1-1; 7 nucleotides align to TRBD1. With 5 bases clipped from V and 2 bases from J, the junction kept 11 bases outside the gene matches. The CDR3 consists of 16 residues. Germline V lookup: CDR1 SGHTA, CDR2 FQGNSA. Here the CDR3 reads CASSPRDSLKNTEAFF. CDR3 sequence (DNA): TGTGCCAGCAGCCCGCGGGACAGTCTAAAAAACACTGAAGCTTTCTTT.

The V call is TRBV7-9, the J call TRBJ2-5; perhaps TRBD2 as D (5 bases). CDR1 is SEHNR, CDR2 FQNEAQ, per germline (reference sequence). V was clipped by 3 bases and J by 3 bases, with 11 bases between them. The CDR3 has 14 amino acids. The DNA for the CDR3 is TGTGCCAGCAGCTTTCTCTCGGGGAAAGAGACCCAGTACTTC. Translated, it gives CASSFLSGKETQYF.